These 4 T cell receptor beta chains were all obtained from the same sample, sequenced in a study of control samples from healthy donors and cancer patients (dated by TCRdb to the early 2020s). The library was prepared using the immunoSEQ multiplex PCR assay. TCRdb stores this immuneACCESS table with in-frame sequences only. Part of the clones is absent; in the studies checked, under half of the shortfall reflects unresolved V genes, and no reason is known for the rest. For this sample the table gives approximately 70,000 clones, of which approximately 90% were detected only once. The top ten hold 1% to 1.5% of the sample. Sequencing was done on a sample of PBMCs. Source of these receptors: a woman between 45 and 65 years old with colorectal cancer.

To note about this clone: At one boundary the junction diverges from the germline segment, which might be a read error. The rearrangement links TRBV7-7 to TRBJ1-3, with D perhaps matching TRBD1 (6 bases). CDR1 is SSHAT, CDR2 FNYEAQ, per germline (reference sequence). The length of the CDR3 is 15 residues. As DNA, the CDR3 is TGTGCTAGCAGCCCGACGGGACAAGGGATTGCCCCCATATATTTT. It is translated as CASSPTGQGIAPIYF.

CDR3 nucleotide sequence: TGCGCCAGCAGCTTGACTTGGACTAGCGGGGGGCGGTCCTACGAGCAGTACTTC. This translates into CASSLTWTSGGRSYEQYF. This rearrangement joins TRBV5-1 to TRBJ2-7, with TRBD2 identical over 14 bases. The CDR3 is 18 residues long. Trimming took 1 base from V and 1 from J; bases not matched to a gene: 7. Germline lookup yields CDR1 SGHRS and CDR2 YFSETQ.

The J gene is TRBJ2-2, the V gene TRBV18, with D maybe TRBD1 (6 bases). This CDR3 spans 16 amino acids. The V gene lost 0 bases and the J gene lost 0 bases, with 8 bases spanning the gap. Per the germline V gene, CDR1 is KGHSH and CDR2 is LQKENI. In DNA form, the CDR3 reads TGTGCCAGCTCACCACCGACAGGAGCGAACACCGGGGAGCTGTTTTTT. Protein: CASSPPTGANTGELFF.

With respect to this clone: The junction departs from the called germline gene at one end, perhaps through a read error. The V and J genes are TRBV10-3 and TRBJ1-3; D is perhaps TRBD1 (5 bases). The CDR3 spans 14 residues. Germline assignment: CDR1 ENHRY and CDR2 SYGVKD. CDR3 protein: CAISERGGSSSPDF. CDR3 nucleotide sequence: TGTGCCATCAGTGAACGGGGGGGGAGTAGCTCTCCTGATTTT.